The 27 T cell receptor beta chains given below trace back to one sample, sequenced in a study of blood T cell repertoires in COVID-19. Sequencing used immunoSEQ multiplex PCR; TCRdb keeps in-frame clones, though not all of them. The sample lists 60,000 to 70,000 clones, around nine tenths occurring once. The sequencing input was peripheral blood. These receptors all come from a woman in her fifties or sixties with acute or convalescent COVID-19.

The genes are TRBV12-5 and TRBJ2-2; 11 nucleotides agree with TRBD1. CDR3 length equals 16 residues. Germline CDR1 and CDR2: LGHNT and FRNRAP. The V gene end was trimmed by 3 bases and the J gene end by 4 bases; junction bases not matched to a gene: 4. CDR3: CASGFLGQGATGELFF. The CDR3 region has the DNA TGTGCTAGTGGTTTCCTCGGACAGGGGGCCACCGGGGAGCTGTTTTTT.

In DNA form, the CDR3 reads TGTGCCAGCTCACAGAGGGACATCAACTCACCCCTCCACTTT. It codes for CASSQRDINSPLHF. V usage is TRBV18 and J usage is TRBJ1-6, with D perhaps matching TRBD1 (6 bases). CDR3 size: 14 residues. Between the trimmed V and J ends, which lost 4 bases and 10 bases, there was a span of 14 bases. The germline CDR1 and CDR2 sequences are KGHSH and LQKENI.

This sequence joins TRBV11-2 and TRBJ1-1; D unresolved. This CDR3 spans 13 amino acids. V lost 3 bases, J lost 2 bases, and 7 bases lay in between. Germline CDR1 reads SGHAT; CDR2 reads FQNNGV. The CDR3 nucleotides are TGTGCCAGCAGCTTCGATGGCAACACTGAAGCTTTCTTT. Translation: CASSFDGNTEAFF. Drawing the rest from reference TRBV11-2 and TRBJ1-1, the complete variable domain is EAGVAQSPRYKIIEKRQSVAFWCNPISGHATLYWYQQILGQGPKLLIQFQNNGVVDDSQLPKDRFSAERLKGVDSTLKIQPAKLEDSAVYLCASSFDGNTEAFFGQGTRLTVV.

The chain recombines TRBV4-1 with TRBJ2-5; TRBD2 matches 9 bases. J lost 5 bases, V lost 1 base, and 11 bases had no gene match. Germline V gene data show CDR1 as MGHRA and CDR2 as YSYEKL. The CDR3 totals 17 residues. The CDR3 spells CASSQASLAGSTETQYF. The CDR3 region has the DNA TGCGCCAGCAGCCAAGCATCCCTAGCGGGATCGACGGAGACCCAGTACTTC.

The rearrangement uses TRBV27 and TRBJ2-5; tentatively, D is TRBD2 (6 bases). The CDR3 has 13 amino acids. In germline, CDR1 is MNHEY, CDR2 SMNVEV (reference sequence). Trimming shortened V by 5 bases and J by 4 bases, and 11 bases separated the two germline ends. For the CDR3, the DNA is TGTGCCAGCAGTGGAGGGGCTTCAGAGACCCAGTACTTC. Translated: CASSGGASETQYF.

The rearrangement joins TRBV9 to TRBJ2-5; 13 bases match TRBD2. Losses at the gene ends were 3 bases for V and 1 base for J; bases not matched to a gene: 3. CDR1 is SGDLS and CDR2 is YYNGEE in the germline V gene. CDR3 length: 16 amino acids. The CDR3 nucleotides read TGTGCCAGCAGCGACAGACTAGCGGGGGGCCAAGAGACCCAGTACTTC. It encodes CASSDRLAGGQETQYF.

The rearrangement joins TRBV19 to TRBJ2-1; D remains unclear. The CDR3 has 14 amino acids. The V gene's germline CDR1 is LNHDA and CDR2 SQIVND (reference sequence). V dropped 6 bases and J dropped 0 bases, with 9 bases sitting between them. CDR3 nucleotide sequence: TGTGCCAGTAGCACGGGTAGCTCCTACAATGAGCAGTTCTTC. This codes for CASSTGSSYNEQFF.

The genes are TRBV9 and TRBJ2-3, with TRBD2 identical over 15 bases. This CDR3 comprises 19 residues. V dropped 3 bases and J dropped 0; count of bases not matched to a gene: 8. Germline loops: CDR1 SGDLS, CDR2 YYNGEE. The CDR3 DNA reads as TGTGCCAGCAGCGCCCGGACTAGCGGGGGGGTTGCTAGCACAGATACGCAGTATTTT. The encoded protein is CASSARTSGGVASTDTQYF.

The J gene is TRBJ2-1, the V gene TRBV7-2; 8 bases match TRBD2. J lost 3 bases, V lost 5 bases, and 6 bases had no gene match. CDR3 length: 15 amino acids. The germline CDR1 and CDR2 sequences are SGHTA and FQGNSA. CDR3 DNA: TGTGCCAGCAGCCTTAGCGGGAACGACTACAATGAGCAGTTCTTC. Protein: CASSLSGNDYNEQFF. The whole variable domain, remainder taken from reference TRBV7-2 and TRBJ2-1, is GAGVSQSPSNKVTEKGKDVELRCDPISGHTALYWYRQSLGQGLEFLIYFQGNSAPDKSGLPSDRFSAERTGGSVSTLTIQRTQQEDSAVYLCASSLSGNDYNEQFFGPGTRLTVL.

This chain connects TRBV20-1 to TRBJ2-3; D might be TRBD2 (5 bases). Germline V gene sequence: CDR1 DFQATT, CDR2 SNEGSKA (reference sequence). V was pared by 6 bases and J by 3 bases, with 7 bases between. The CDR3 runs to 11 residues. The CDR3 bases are TGCAGTGCGCGCGGGACAGATACGCAGTATTTT. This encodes CSARGTDTQYF.

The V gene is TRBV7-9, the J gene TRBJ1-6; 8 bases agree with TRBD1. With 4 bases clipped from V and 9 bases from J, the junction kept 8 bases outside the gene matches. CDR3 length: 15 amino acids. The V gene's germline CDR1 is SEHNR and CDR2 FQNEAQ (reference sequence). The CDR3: CASSYSGGFGSPLHF. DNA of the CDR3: TGTGCCAGCAGCTACTCAGGGGGCTTTGGTTCACCCCTCCACTTT.

CDR3 nucleotides: TGTGCCAGTAGTTCAGGGACAGCTTATGGCTACACCTTC. Its protein product is CASSSGTAYGYTF. This chain connects TRBV19 to TRBJ1-2; 7 nucleotides align to TRBD1. Germline CDR1 reads LNHDA; CDR2 reads SQIVND (reference sequence). V was pared by 5 bases and J by 5 bases, with 5 bases of the junction left unmatched. The CDR3 runs 13 residues.

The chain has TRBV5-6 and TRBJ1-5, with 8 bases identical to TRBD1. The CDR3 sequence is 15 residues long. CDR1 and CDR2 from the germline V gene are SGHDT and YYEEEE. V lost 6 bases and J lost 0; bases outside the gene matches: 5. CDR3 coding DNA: TGTGCCAGCACCCTGCAGGGGGCTAGCAATCAGCCCCAGCATTTT. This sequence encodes CASTLQGASNQPQHF.

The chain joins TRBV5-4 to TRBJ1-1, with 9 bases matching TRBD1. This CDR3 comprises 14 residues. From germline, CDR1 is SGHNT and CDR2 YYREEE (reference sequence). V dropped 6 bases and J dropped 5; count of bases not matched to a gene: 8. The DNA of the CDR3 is TGTGCCAGCACCGAGGGACAGGGCAGGACTGAAGCTTTCTTT. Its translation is CASTEGQGRTEAFF.

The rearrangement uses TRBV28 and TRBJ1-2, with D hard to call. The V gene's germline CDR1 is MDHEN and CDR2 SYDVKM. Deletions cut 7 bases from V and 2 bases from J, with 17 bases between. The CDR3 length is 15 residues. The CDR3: CASNDPSQANYGYTF. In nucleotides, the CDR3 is TGTGCCAGCAACGATCCTTCCCAGGCGAACTATGGCTACACCTTC.

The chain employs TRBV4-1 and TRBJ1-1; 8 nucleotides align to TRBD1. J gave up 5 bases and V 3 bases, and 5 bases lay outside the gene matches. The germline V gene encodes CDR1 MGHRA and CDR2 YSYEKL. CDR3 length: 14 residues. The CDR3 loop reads CASSHRGLGTEAFF. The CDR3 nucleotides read TGCGCCAGCAGCCACAGGGGGCTAGGAACTGAAGCTTTCTTT.

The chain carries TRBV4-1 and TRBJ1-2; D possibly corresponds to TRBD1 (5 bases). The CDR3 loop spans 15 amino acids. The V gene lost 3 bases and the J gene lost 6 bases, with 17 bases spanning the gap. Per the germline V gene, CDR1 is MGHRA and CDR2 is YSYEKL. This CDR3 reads CASSQTTVEKNGYTF. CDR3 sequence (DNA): TGCGCCAGCAGCCAGACGACAGTGGAAAAGAATGGCTACACCTTC.

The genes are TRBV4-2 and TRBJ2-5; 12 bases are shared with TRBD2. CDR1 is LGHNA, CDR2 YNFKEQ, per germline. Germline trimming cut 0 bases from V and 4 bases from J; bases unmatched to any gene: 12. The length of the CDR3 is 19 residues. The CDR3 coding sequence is TGTGCCAGCAGCCAAGATGGCCCTAGCGGGGGGGTTTTAGGAGAGACCCAGTACTTC. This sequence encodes CASSQDGPSGGVLGETQYF.

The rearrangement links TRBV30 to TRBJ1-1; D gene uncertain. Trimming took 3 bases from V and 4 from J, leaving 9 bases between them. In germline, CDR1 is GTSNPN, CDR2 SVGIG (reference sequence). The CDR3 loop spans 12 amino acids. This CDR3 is CAWRFPRTEAFF. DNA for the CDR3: TGTGCCTGGAGATTCCCCCGCACTGAAGCTTTCTTT.

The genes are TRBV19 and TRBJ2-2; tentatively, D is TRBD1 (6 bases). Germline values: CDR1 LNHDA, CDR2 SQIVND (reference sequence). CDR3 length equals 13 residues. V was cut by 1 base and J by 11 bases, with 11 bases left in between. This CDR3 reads CASSIGLTGELFF. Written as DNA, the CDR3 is TGTGCCAGTAGTATAGGTCTGACAGGAGAGCTGTTTTTT.

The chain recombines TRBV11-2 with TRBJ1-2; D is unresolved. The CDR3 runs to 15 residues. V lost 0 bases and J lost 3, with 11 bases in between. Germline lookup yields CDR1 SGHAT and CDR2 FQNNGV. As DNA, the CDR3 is TGTGCCAGCAGCTTAGACGCTACAGTTGACTATGGCTACACCTTC. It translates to CASSLDATVDYGYTF.

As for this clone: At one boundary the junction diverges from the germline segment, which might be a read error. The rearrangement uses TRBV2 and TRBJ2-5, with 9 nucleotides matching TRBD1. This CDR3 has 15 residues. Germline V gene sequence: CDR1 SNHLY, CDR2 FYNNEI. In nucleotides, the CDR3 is TGTGCCGGCAGTTATGACAGGGGGAGTCATGAGACCCAGTACTTC. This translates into CAGSYDRGSHETQYF.

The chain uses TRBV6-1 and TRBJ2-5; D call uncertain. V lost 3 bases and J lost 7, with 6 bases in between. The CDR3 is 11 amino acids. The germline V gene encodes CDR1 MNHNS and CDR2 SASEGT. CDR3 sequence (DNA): TGTGCCAGCAGTGAGGGCCGGACCCAGTACTTC. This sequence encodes CASSEGRTQYF.

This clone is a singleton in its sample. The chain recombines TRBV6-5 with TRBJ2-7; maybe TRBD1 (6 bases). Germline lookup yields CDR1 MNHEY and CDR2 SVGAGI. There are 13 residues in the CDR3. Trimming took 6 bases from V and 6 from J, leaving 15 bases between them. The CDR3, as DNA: TGTGCCAGCAGCAGGGCAGGGGATGGCGAGCAGTACGTC. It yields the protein CASSRAGDGEQYV.

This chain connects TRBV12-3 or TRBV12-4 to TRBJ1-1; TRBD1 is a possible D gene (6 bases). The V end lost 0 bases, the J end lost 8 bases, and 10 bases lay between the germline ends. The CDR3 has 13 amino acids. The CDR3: CASSLAITGEAFF. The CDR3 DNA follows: TGTGCCAGCAGTTTAGCGATAACAGGGGAAGCTTTCTTT.

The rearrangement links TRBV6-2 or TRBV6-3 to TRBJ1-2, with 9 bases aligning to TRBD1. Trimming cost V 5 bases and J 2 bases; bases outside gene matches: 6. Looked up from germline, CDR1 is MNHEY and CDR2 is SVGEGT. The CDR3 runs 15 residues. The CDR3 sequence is CASSAGQGLNYGYTF. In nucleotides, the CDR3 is TGTGCCAGCAGTGCGGGACAGGGCCTCAACTATGGCTACACCTTC.

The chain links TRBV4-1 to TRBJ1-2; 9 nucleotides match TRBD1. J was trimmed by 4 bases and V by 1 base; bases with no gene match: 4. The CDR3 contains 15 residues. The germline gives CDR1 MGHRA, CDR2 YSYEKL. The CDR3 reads CASSQGQGESYGYTF. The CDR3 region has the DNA TGCGCCAGCAGCCAAGGACAGGGGGAGAGCTATGGCTACACCTTC.